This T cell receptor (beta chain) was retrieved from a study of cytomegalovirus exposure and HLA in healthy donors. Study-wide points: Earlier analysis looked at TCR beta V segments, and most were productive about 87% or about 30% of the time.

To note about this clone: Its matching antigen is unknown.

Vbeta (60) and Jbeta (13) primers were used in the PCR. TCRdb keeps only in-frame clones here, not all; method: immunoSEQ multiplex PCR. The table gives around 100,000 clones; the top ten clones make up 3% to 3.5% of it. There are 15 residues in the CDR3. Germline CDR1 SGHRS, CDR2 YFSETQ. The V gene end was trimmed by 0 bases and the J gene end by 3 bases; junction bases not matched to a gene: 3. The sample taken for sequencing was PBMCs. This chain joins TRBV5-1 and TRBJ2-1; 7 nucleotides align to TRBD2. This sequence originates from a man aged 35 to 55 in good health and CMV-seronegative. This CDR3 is CASSLASSGYNEQFF. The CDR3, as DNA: TGCGCCAGCAGCTTGGCGTCTAGCGGCTACAATGAGCAGTTCTTC. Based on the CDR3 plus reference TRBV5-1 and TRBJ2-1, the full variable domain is KAGVTQTPRYLIKTRGQQVTLSCSPISGHRSVSWYQQTPGQGLQFLFEYFSETQRNKGNFPGRFSGRQFSNSRSEMNVSTLELGDSALYLCASSLASSGYNEQFFGPGTRLTVL.